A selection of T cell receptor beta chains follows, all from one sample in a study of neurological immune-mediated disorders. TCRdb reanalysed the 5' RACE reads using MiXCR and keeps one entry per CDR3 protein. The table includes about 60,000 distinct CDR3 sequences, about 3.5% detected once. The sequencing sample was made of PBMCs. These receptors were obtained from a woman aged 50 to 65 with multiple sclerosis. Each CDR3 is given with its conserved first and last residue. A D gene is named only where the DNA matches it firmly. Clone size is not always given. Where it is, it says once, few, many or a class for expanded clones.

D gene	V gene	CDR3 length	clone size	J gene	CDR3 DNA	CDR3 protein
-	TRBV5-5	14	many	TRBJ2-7	TGTGCCAGCAGCTTGGCCCCGGGGGCCTACGAGCAGTACTTC	CASSLAPGAYEQYF
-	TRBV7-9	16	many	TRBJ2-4	TGTGCCAGCAGCTTAGTTCGGTTGGGGGCCAAAAACATTCAGTACTTC	CASSLVRLGAKNIQYF
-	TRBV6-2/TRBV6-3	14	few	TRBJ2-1	TGTGCCAGCAGTTACGATACGTCCTACAATGAGCAGTTCTTC	CASSYDTSYNEQFF
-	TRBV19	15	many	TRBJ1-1	TGTGCCAGTAGTATTGATGGGGGTGAGAACACTGAAGCTTTCTTT	CASSIDGGENTEAFF
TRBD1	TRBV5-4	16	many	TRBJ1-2	TGTGCCAGCAGCCTTGGAGGAACTGGACAGGGAAGTGGCTACACCTTC	CASSLGGTGQGSGYTF
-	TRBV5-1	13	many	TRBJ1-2	TGCGCCAGCAGCTGGGGCTCAAACTATGGCTACACCTTC	CASSWGSNYGYTF
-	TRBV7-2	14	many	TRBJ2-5	TGTGCCAGCAGCTTATCCCCAGTTCAAGAGACCCAGTACTTC	CASSLSPVQETQYF
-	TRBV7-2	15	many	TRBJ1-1	TGTGCCAGCAGCTACTCCCCAACAGGGCGCACTGAAGCTTTCTTT	CASSYSPTGRTEAFF
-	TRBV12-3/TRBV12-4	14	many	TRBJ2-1	TGTGCCAGCAGTTTAGGGGGCTCCTACAATGAGCAGTTCTTC	CASSLGGSYNEQFF
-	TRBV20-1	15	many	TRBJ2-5	TGCAGTGCTAGAGATGTAGAGACGGAGAAGGAGACCCAGTACTTC	CSARDVETEKETQYF
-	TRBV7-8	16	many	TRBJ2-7	TGTGCCAGCAGCTTAACAGGGACGTTAAGGCTCCACGAGCAGTACTTC	CASSLTGTLRLHEQYF
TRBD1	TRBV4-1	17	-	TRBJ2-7	TGCGCCAGCAGCCAGTTAGGTGGACAGGGAATAGAGTACGAGCAGTACTTC	CASSQLGGQGIEYEQYF
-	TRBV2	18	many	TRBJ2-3	TGTGCCAGCAGTGGGGGTAGCGGGACAGGGACGTATACAGATACGCAGTATTTT	CASSGGSGTGTYTDTQYF
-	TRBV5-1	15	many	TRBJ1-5	TGCGCCAGCAGCTTGGACCCAGGCGGCAATCAGCCCCAGCATTTT	CASSLDPGGNQPQHF
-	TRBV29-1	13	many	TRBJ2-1	TGCAGCGTTGAGGAACCCAGGGGAGGTGAGCAGTTCTTC	CSVEEPRGGEQFF
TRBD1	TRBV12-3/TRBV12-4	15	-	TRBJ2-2	TGTGCCAGCAGACCCCGGACAGGGAACACCGGGGAGCTGTTTTTT	CASRPRTGNTGELFF
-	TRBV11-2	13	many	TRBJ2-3	TGTGCCAGCAGCTTAATGAGAGGTCGACCACAGTATTTT	CASSLMRGRPQYF
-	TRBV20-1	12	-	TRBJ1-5	TGCAGTGCTAGGGAAGGGAATCAGCCCCAGAATTTT	CSAREGNQPQNF
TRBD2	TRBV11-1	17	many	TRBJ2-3	TGTGCCAGCAGCCTACAGACTAGCGGGAGGTTATGGGGTACGCAGTATTTT	CASSLQTSGRLWGTQYF
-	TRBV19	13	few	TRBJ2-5	TGTGCCAGTAGTACCCGTCTTAGGGAGACCCAGTACTTC	CASSTRLRETQYF
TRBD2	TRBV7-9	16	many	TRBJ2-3	TGTGCCAGCAGCCGACTAGCGGGAGGCCCCACAGATACGCAGTATTTT	CASSRLAGGPTDTQYF
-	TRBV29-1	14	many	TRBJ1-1	TGCAGCGTTAGGGAACGTGCCTCGAACACTGAAGCTTTCTTT	CSVRERASNTEAFF
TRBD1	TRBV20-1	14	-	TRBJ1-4	TGCAGTGCTAAGCCCGGGACAGGGGCCGAAAAACTGTTTTTT	CSAKPGTGAEKLFF
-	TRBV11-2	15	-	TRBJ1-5	TGTGCCAGCAGCTTAGTTTCAGGGCAAGGACAGCCCCAGCATTTT	CASSLVSGQGQPQHF
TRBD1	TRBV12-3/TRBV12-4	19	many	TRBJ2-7	TGTGCCAGCAGTCGTGCGGCACTGATGGGACAGTGGAGCTCCTACGAGCAGTACTTC	CASSRAALMGQWSSYEQYF
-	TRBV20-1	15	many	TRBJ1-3	TGCAGTGCGGAAGGGGTCCCTGGACCTGGAAACACCATATATTTT	CSAEGVPGPGNTIYF
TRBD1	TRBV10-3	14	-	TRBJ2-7	TGTGCCATCACTACCGGACAGGGGGCATACGAGCAGTACTTC	CAITTGQGAYEQYF
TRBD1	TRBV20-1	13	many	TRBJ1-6	TGCAGTGCTGGGGACAGACGTGATTCACCCCTCCACTTT	CSAGDRRDSPLHF
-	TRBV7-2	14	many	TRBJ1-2	TGTGCCAGCAGCTACTATGGGTTGGGCTATGGCTACACCTTC	CASSYYGLGYGYTF
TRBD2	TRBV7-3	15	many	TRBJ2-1	TGTGCCAGCAGCTTTAGCGGGGGCTCCTACAATGAGCAGTTCTTC	CASSFSGGSYNEQFF
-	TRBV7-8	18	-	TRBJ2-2	TGTGCCAGCAGCTTAGGACCACCACGGCTGTCGAACACCGGGGAGCTGTTTTTT	CASSLGPPRLSNTGELFF
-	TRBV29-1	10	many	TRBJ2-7	TGCAGCGTGAAGGGCTCCGAGCAGTACTTC	CSVKGSEQYF
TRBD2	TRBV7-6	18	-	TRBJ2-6	TGTGCCAGCAGCTTTCGGGGGACTAGCGATTCTGGGGCCAACGTCCTGACTTTC	CASSFRGTSDSGANVLTF
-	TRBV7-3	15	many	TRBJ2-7	TGTGCCACCCCTGCGAGGGCGAAGAGCTCCTACGAGCAGTACTTC	CATPARAKSSYEQYF
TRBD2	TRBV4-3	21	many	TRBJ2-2	TGCGCCAGCAGCCAAGGGGAGGCGGGACTAGCGGGACGTGGGAGAGGCGGGGAGCTGTTTTTT	CASSQGEAGLAGRGRGGELFF
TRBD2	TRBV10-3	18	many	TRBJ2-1	TGTGCCATCAGCCTCGGGACTAGCGGGAGGGACCCTATGAATGAGCAGTTCTTC	CAISLGTSGRDPMNEQFF
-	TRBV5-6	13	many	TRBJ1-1	TGTGCCAGCAGCTCCCTACTGAACACTGAAGCTTTCTTT	CASSSLLNTEAFF
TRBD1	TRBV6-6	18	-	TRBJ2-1	TGTGCCAGCAGCCCTAAAAGACAGGGGGCGAGTTCTAACAATGAGCAGTTCTTC	CASSPKRQGASSNNEQFF